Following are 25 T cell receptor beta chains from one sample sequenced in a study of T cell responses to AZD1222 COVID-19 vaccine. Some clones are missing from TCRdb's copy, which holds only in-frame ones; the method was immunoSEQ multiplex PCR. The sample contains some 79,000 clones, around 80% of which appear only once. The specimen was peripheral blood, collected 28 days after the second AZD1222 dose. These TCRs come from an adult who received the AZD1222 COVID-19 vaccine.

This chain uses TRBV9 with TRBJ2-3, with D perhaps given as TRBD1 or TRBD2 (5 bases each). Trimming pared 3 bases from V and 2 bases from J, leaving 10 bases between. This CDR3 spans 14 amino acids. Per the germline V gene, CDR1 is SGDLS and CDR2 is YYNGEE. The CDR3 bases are TGTGCCAGCAGCGCCGGGGCCTACACAGATACGCAGTATTTT. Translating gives CASSAGAYTDTQYF.

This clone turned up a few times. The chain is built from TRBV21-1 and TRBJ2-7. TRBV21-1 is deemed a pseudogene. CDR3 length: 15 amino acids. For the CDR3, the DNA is TGTGCCAGCAGCCGTAGGGCCCTGAAACCCTACGAGCAGTACTTC. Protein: CASSRRALKPYEQYF.

The CDR3 protein is CASTPGGGGYGYTF. Here the CDR3 DNA reads TGTGCCAGTACGCCCGGAGGGGGAGGCTATGGCTACACCTTC. V and J are TRBV19 and TRBJ1-2; D is perhaps TRBD1 (6 bases). Germline lookup yields CDR1 LNHDA and CDR2 SQIVND (reference sequence). The CDR3 length is 14 residues. Trimming took 7 bases from V and 4 from J, leaving 16 bases between them.

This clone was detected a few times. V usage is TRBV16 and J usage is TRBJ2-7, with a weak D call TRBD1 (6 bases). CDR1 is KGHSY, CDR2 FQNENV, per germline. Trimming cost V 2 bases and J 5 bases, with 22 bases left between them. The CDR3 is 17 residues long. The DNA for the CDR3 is TGTGCCAGCAGCCAAGATGGACAGTCTCTTATTGGTGACGAGCAGTACTTC. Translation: CASSQDGQSLIGDEQYF. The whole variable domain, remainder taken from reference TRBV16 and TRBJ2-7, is GEEVAQTPKHLVRGEGQKAKLYCAPIKGHSYVFWYQQVLKNEFKFLISFQNENVFDETGMPKERFSAKCLPNSPCSLEIQATKLEDSAVYFCASSQDGQSLIGDEQYFGPGTRLTVT.

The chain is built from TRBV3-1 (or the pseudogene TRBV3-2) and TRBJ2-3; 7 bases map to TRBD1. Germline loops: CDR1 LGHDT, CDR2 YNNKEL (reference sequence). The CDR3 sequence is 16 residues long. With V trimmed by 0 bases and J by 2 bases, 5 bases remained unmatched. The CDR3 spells CASSQDLTGVTDTQYF. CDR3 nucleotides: TGTGCCAGCAGCCAAGATCTTACAGGGGTCACAGATACGCAGTATTTT.

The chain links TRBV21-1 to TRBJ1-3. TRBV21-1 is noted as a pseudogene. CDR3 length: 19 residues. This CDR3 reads CASSNDGPGTPSSGNTIYF. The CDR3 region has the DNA TGTGCCAGCAGCAACGATGGCCCGGGGACGCCCTCATCTGGAAACACCATATATTTT.

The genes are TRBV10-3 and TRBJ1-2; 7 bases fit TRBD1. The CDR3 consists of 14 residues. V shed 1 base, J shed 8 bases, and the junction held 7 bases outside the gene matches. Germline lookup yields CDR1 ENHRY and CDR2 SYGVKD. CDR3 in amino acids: CAISEFRDSIGYTF. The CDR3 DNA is TGTGCCATCAGTGAGTTCCGGGACAGTATAGGCTACACCTTC.

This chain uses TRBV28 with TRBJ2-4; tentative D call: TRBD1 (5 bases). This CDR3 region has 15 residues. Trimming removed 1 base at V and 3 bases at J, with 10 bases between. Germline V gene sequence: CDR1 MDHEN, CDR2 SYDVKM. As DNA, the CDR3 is TGTGCCAGCAGTTTATCGCAGGGTGTCAAAAACATTCAGTACTTC. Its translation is CASSLSQGVKNIQYF.

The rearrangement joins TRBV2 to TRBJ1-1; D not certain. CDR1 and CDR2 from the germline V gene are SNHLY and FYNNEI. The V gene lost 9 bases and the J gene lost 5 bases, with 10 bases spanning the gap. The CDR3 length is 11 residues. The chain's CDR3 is CASRSGTEAFF. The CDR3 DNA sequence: TGTGCCAGTAGGAGTGGAACTGAAGCTTTCTTT.

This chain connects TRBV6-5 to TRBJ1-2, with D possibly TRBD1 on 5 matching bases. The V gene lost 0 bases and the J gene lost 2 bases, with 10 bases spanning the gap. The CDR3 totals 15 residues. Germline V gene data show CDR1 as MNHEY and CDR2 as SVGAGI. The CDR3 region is CASSYSGRVNYGYTF. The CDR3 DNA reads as TGTGCCAGCAGTTACTCGGGCAGGGTGAACTATGGCTACACCTTC.

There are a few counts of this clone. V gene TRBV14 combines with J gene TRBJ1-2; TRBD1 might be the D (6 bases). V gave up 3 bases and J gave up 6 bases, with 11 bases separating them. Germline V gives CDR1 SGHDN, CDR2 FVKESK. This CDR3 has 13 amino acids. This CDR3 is CASSHSRGNGYTF. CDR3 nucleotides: TGTGCCAGCAGCCACTCGAGGGGGAATGGCTACACCTTC. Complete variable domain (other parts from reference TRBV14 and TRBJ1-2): EAGVTQFPSHSVIEKGQTVTLRCDPISGHDNLYWYRRVMGKEIKFLLHFVKESKQDESGMPNNRFLAERTGGTYSTLKVQPAELEDSGVYFCASSHSRGNGYTFGSGTRLTVV.

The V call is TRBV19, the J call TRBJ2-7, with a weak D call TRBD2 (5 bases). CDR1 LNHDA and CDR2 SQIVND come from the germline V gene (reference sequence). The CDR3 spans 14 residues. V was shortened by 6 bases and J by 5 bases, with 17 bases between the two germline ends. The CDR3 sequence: CASRSLGSGNEQYF. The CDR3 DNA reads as TGTGCCAGTAGATCCCTAGGATCGGGGAACGAGCAGTACTTC.

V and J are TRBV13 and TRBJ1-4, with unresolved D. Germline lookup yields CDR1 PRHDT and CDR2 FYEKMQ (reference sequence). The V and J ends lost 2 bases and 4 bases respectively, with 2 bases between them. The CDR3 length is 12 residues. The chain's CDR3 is CASSLRNEKLFF. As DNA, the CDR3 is TGTGCCAGCAGCTTACGTAATGAAAAACTGTTTTTT.

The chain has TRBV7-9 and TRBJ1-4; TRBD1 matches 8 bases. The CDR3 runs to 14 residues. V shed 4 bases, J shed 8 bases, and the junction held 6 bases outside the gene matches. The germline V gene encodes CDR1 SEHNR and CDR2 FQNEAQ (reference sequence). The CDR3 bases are TGTGCCAGCAGCTCGGGACAGGAGGGCGAAAAACTGTTTTTT. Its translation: CASSSGQEGEKLFF.

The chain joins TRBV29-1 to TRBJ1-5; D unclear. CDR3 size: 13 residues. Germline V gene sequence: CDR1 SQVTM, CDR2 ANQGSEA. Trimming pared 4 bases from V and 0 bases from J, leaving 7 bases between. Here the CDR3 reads CSVVQDSNQPQHF. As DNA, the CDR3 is TGCAGCGTTGTACAAGATAGCAATCAGCCCCAGCATTTT.

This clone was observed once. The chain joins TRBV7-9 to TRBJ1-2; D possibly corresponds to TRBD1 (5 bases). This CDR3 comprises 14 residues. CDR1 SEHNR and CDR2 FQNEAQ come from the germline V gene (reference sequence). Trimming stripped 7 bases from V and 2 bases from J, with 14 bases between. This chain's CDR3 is CASTLPGTNYGYTF. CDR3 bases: TGTGCCAGCACCCTCCCCGGGACGAACTATGGCTACACCTTC.

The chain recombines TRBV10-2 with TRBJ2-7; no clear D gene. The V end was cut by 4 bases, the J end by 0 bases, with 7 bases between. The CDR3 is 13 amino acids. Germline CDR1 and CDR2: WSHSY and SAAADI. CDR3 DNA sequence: TGCGCCAGCAGTGCTCGGAGCTCCTACGAGCAGTACTTC. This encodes CASSARSSYEQYF.

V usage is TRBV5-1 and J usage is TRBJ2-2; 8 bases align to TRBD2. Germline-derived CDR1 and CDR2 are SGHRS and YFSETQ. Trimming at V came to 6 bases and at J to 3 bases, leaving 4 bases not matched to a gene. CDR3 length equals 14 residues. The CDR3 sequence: CASKRAGDTGELFF. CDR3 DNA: TGCGCCAGCAAACGAGCGGGGGACACCGGGGAGCTGTTTTTT.

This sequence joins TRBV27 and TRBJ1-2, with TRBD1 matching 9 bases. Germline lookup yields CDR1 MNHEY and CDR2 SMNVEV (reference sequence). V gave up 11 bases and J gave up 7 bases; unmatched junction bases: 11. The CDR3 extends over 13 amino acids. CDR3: CALLVGQGCGYTF. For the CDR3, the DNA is TGTGCCCTCCTGGTGGGACAGGGATGTGGCTACACCTTC.

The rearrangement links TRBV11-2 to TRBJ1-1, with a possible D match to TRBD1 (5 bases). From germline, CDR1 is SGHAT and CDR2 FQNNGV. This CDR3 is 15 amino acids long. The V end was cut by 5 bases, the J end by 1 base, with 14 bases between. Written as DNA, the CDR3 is TGTGCCAGCAGCGCCCAGATTACAGGGAACACTGAAGCTTTCTTT. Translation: CASSAQITGNTEAFF.

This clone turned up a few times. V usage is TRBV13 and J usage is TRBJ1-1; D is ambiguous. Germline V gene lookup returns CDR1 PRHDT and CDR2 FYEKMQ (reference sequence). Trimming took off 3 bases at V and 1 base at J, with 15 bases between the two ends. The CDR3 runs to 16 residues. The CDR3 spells CASSLSESFSNTEAFF. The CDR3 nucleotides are TGTGCCAGCAGCTTGTCAGAATCCTTTTCGAACACTGAAGCTTTCTTT.

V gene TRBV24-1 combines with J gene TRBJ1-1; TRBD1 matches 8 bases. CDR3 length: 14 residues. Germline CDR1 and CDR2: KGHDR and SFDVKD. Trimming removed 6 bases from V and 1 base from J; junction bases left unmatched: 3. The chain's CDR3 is CATSPGTGNTEAFF. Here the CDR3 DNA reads TGTGCCACCAGTCCTGGGACAGGGAACACTGAAGCTTTCTTT.

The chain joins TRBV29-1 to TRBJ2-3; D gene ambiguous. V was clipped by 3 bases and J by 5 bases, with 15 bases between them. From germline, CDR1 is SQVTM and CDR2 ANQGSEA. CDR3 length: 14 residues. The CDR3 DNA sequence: TGCAGCGTTGATGGTGTAGAAATAAGAGATACGCAGTATTTT. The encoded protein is CSVDGVEIRDTQYF.

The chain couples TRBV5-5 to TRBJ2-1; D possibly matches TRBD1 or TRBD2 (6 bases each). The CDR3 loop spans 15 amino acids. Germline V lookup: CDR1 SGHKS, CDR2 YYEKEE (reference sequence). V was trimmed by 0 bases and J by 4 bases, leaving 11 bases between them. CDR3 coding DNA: TGTGCCAGCAGCTTGGAGGGGGGTTGGTACAATGAGCAGTTCTTC. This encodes CASSLEGGWYNEQFF. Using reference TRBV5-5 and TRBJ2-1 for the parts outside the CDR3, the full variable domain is DAGVTQSPTHLIKTRGQQVTLRCSPISGHKSVSWYQQVLGQGPQFIFQYYEKEERGRGNFPDRFSARQFPNYSSELNVNALLLGDSALYLCASSLEGGWYNEQFFGPGTRLTVL.

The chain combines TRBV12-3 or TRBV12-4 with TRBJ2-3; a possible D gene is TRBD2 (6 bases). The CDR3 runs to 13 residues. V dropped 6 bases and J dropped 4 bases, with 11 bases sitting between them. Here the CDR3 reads CASSRLDPDTQYF. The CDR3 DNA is TGTGCCAGCAGCAGACTAGACCCAGATACGCAGTATTTT.